This is a list of T cell receptor beta chains from one sample in a study of blood T cell repertoires in COVID-19. TCRdb keeps only in-frame clones here, not all; method: immunoSEQ multiplex PCR. The sample has roughly 150,000 clones, 80% to 90% seen once. The sample was peripheral blood. These receptors all come from a woman older than 75 with COVID-19, enrolled during active disease. Each CDR3 is given without its conserved first and last residue. Each record gives: V gene, J gene, CDR3 length, CDR3 protein.

v_call: TRBV11-3; j_call: TRBJ2-3; cdr3_length: 13; cdr3_aa: ASSPGQGQTDTQY
v_call: TRBV18; j_call: TRBJ2-5; cdr3_length: 13; cdr3_aa: ASSPWAGDQETQY
v_call: TRBV6-2/TRBV6-3; j_call: TRBJ2-5; cdr3_length: 13; cdr3_aa: ASRPSGGAGETQY
v_call: TRBV27; j_call: TRBJ2-7; cdr3_length: 13; cdr3_aa: ASSFWGRGLYEQY
v_call: TRBV4-3; j_call: TRBJ2-5; cdr3_length: 13; cdr3_aa: ASSQGQGAQETQY
v_call: TRBV28; j_call: TRBJ1-1; cdr3_length: 12; cdr3_aa: ATSRVALNTEAF
v_call: TRBV19; j_call: TRBJ2-5; cdr3_length: 10; cdr3_aa: ASSFPGETQY
v_call: TRBV5-4; j_call: TRBJ2-1; cdr3_length: 15; cdr3_aa: ASSLESGTRVYNEQF
v_call: TRBV11-2; j_call: TRBJ2-5; cdr3_length: 12; cdr3_aa: ASSSPGGIETQY
v_call: TRBV7-3; j_call: TRBJ1-1; cdr3_length: 8; cdr3_aa: ASSPPVAF
v_call: TRBV9; j_call: TRBJ1-2; cdr3_length: 12; cdr3_aa: ASSVAQGPYGYT
v_call: TRBV7-6; j_call: TRBJ2-2; cdr3_length: 12; cdr3_aa: ASSLIQTTGELF
v_call: TRBV7-3; j_call: TRBJ2-2; cdr3_length: 14; cdr3_aa: ASSRTSGTPTGELF
v_call: TRBV7-9; j_call: TRBJ2-5; cdr3_length: 12; cdr3_aa: ASSLTGGVETQY
v_call: TRBV28; j_call: TRBJ2-5; cdr3_length: 12; cdr3_aa: ASSFGWLQETQY
v_call: TRBV5-1; j_call: TRBJ1-4; cdr3_length: 13; cdr3_aa: ASSLRGTGREKLF
v_call: TRBV5-6; j_call: TRBJ1-3; cdr3_length: 14; cdr3_aa: ASSLVGRSSGNTIY
v_call: TRBV5-1; j_call: TRBJ1-3; cdr3_length: 12; cdr3_aa: ASSRTDSGNTIY
v_call: TRBV4-3; j_call: TRBJ1-5; cdr3_length: 15; cdr3_aa: ASSQDAGQYSNQPQH
v_call: TRBV28; j_call: TRBJ1-5; cdr3_length: 13; cdr3_aa: ASSVGTGGNQPQH
v_call: TRBV28; j_call: TRBJ2-7; cdr3_length: 10; cdr3_aa: ASEGTAYEQY
v_call: TRBV7-9; j_call: TRBJ2-5; cdr3_length: 12; cdr3_aa: ASSWDRIQETQY
v_call: TRBV6-2/TRBV6-3; j_call: TRBJ2-7; cdr3_length: 11; cdr3_aa: ASSFTGAYEQY
v_call: TRBV4-2; j_call: TRBJ2-2; cdr3_length: 16; cdr3_aa: ASSQAGLAGGNTGELF
v_call: TRBV6-2/TRBV6-3; j_call: TRBJ2-5; cdr3_length: 15; cdr3_aa: ASSYRGWDRGQETQY
v_call: TRBV18; j_call: TRBJ2-7; cdr3_length: 11; cdr3_aa: ASSQQGSGEQY
v_call: TRBV7-6; j_call: TRBJ2-5; cdr3_length: 12; cdr3_aa: ASSQTGTAETQY
v_call: TRBV27; j_call: TRBJ2-3; cdr3_length: 14; cdr3_aa: ASSLLTGASTDTQY
v_call: TRBV6-5; j_call: TRBJ1-3; cdr3_length: 13; cdr3_aa: ASRFQEISGNTIY
v_call: TRBV6-5; j_call: TRBJ1-5; cdr3_length: 13; cdr3_aa: ASSAQGTGNQPQH
v_call: TRBV30; j_call: TRBJ1-3; cdr3_length: 13; cdr3_aa: AWSVDPQGGNTIY
v_call: TRBV6-5; j_call: TRBJ2-7; cdr3_length: 10; cdr3_aa: ASTVVGQGPS
v_call: TRBV7-9; j_call: TRBJ2-7; cdr3_length: 13; cdr3_aa: ASSLDSGGSYEQY
v_call: TRBV5-1; j_call: TRBJ1-3; cdr3_length: 13; cdr3_aa: ASSLQGTSGNTIY
v_call: TRBV18; j_call: TRBJ1-2; cdr3_length: 12; cdr3_aa: ASSPRQGRYGYT
v_call: TRBV10-3; j_call: TRBJ2-5; cdr3_length: 10; cdr3_aa: AISAREETQY
v_call: TRBV7-9; j_call: TRBJ1-1; cdr3_length: 13; cdr3_aa: ASSKNRAGNTEAF
v_call: TRBV6-5; j_call: TRBJ2-1; cdr3_length: 13; cdr3_aa: ASSYSLAQNNEQF
v_call: TRBV5-1; j_call: TRBJ1-1; cdr3_length: 14; cdr3_aa: ASSLGDRGLIAEAF
v_call: TRBV2; j_call: TRBJ2-2; cdr3_length: 11; cdr3_aa: ASSVDGPRELF
v_call: TRBV5-6; j_call: TRBJ1-2; cdr3_length: 12; cdr3_aa: ASSLQGQIGGYT
v_call: TRBV5-1; j_call: TRBJ2-5; cdr3_length: 12; cdr3_aa: ASSLTTLQETQY
v_call: TRBV6-6; j_call: TRBJ2-3; cdr3_length: 12; cdr3_aa: ASGRGASTDTQY
v_call: TRBV19; j_call: TRBJ1-5; cdr3_length: 12; cdr3_aa: ASSSWGLEEPQH
v_call: TRBV7-6; j_call: TRBJ2-7; cdr3_length: 13; cdr3_aa: ASSLGTGGSYEQY
v_call: TRBV2; j_call: TRBJ2-5; cdr3_length: 11; cdr3_aa: ASSDRAWETQY
v_call: TRBV2; j_call: TRBJ1-1; cdr3_length: 11; cdr3_aa: ASSVYPNTEAF
v_call: TRBV12-3/TRBV12-4; j_call: TRBJ2-7; cdr3_length: 10; cdr3_aa: ASSPFGNEQY
v_call: TRBV4-2; j_call: TRBJ2-1; cdr3_length: 14; cdr3_aa: ASSAQGLAIYNEQF
v_call: TRBV19; j_call: TRBJ2-1; cdr3_length: 13; cdr3_aa: ASSIRQGSYNEQF
v_call: TRBV14; j_call: TRBJ1-6; cdr3_length: 15; cdr3_aa: ASSRLVGSSYNSPLH
v_call: TRBV19; j_call: TRBJ2-5; cdr3_length: 14; cdr3_aa: ASTPGPGTFQETQY
v_call: TRBV5-5; j_call: TRBJ1-5; cdr3_length: 14; cdr3_aa: ASSRQAQTVNQPQH
v_call: TRBV5-4; j_call: TRBJ2-7; cdr3_length: 13; cdr3_aa: ASSAPDRLLYEQY
v_call: TRBV2; j_call: TRBJ2-1; cdr3_length: 11; cdr3_aa: ASSEAEGGEQF
v_call: TRBV19; j_call: TRBJ2-7; cdr3_length: 12; cdr3_aa: ASSIVPGGYEQY
v_call: TRBV7-6; j_call: TRBJ2-5; cdr3_length: 14; cdr3_aa: ASSLRNSHSEETQY
v_call: TRBV4-1; j_call: TRBJ1-2; cdr3_length: 13; cdr3_aa: ASSQVGQGAQGYT
v_call: TRBV7-9; j_call: TRBJ1-5; cdr3_length: 12; cdr3_aa: ASSEGQANQPQH
v_call: TRBV6-1; j_call: TRBJ1-2; cdr3_length: 12; cdr3_aa: ASSEFGQGVGYT